This TCR beta chain emerged from a study of blood T cell repertoires in COVID-19. Study-wide context: The United States, Italy and Spain supplied acute and convalescent COVID-19 samples. T cells, B-cell-depleted T cells, or PBMCs supplied cDNA or gDNA.

Repertoires were generated with immunoSEQ multiplex PCR, while TCRdb's copy carries only in-frame clones and drops some. Of about 360,000 clones listed, roughly four fifths are singletons. This clone was observed a few times. What was sequenced was peripheral blood. The receptor's source is a human donor with acute or convalescent COVID-19. The donor label of this sample is uncertain.

DNA of the CDR3: TGTGCCAGCAGCCTGACAGGAAACAATGAGCAGTTCTTC. Translation gives CASSLTGNNEQFF. The rearrangement joins TRBV11-1 to TRBJ2-1, with a possible D match to TRBD1 (6 bases). The CDR3 sequence is 13 residues long. Trimming stripped 5 bases from V and 5 bases from J, with 10 bases between. Germline CDR1 SGHAT, CDR2 FQDESV (reference sequence).